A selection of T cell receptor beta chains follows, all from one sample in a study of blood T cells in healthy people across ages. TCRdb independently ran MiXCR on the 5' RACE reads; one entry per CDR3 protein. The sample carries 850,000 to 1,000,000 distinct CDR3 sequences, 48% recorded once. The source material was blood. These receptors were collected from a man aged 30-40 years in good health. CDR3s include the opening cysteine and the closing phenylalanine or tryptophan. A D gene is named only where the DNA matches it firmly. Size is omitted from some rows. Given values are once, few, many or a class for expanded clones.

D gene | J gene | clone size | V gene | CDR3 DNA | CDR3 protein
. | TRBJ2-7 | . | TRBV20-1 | TGCAGTGCTAAATTCCCACTAGGAGTTTCGGTCTACGAGCAGTACTTC | CSAKFPLGVSVYEQYF
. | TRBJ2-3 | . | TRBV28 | TGTGCCAGCAGTTTAATGAATAGCACAGACACGCAGTATTTT | CASSLMNSTDTQYF
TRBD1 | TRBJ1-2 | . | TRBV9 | TGTGCCAGCACAACAGGGGACTATAACTATGGCTACACCTTC | CASTTGDYNYGYTF
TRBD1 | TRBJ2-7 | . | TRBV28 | TGTGCCAGCAGTTTTAGGGACAGGGGGCCCACCACCCAGTACTTC | CASSFRDRGPTTQYF
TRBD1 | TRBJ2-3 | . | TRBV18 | TGTGCCAGCTCACCGCTACCGGGACAGGGCACAGATACGCAGTATTTT | CASSPLPGQGTDTQYF
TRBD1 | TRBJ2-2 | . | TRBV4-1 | TGCGCCAGCAGCCACAGGGACAGCTCGACCGGGGAGCTGTTTTTT | CASSHRDSSTGELFF
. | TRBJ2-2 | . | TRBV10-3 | TGTGCCATCAGTTTCGGGGAGACCGGGGAGCTGTTTTTT | CAISFGETGELFF
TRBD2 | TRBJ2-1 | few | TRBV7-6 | TGTGCCAGCAGCTCATCCTTACTAGCGGGGGGTCATTACAATGAGCAGTTCTTC | CASSSSLLAGGHYNEQFF
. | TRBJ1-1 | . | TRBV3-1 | TGTGCCAGCAGCCAAAGTCCCGCTGAAGCTTTCTTT | CASSQSPAEAFF
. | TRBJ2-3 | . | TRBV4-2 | TGTGCCAGCAGCCAAGATGGTGATGGAGCGAAGAGCACAGATACGCAGTATTTT | CASSQDGDGAKSTDTQYF